This passage covers 17 T cell receptor beta chains from one sample sequenced in a study of cytomegalovirus exposure and HLA in healthy donors (dated 2017 in TCRdb). Library preparation used the immunoSEQ multiplex PCR assay. The clones in this table, taken by TCRdb from immuneACCESS, are in-frame only. Not every clone is retained; where verified, under half of the shortfall comes from an unresolved V gene, and the cause of the rest is unknown. The sample table holds 55,000 to 75,000 clones, of which 90% to 97% were seen once. The ten largest clones take up 1% to 1.5% of the sample. The sequencing sample was made of PBMCs. The origin of the receptors is a woman between 18 and 29 years old in good health and CMV-seronegative.

V gene TRBV11-2 combines with J gene TRBJ2-5; a possible D gene is TRBD1 (6 bases). The CDR3 totals 13 residues. CDR1 is SGHAT and CDR2 is FQNNGV in the germline V gene. V lost 5 bases and J 5 bases, leaving 12 bases between the germline ends. The CDR3 DNA reads as TGTGCCAGCAGCCCAGGGGCGGCGGAGACCCAGTACTTC. Encoded protein: CASSPGAAETQYF.

V gene TRBV28 combines with J gene TRBJ1-1; 7 bases match TRBD1. V lost 6 bases, J lost 2 bases, and 6 bases stayed unmatched. The CDR3 loop spans 14 amino acids. Germline lookup yields CDR1 MDHEN and CDR2 SYDVKM. The CDR3: CASSLGQANTEAFF. CDR3 nucleotides: TGTGCCAGCAGCCTCGGACAGGCAAACACTGAAGCTTTCTTT.

The chain is built from TRBV5-8 and TRBJ2-1; 8 nucleotides line up with TRBD2. CDR1 and CDR2 from the germline V gene are SGHTS and YDEGEE. V dropped 4 bases and J dropped 12; count of bases not matched to a gene: 15. CDR3 length: 15 residues. DNA for the CDR3: TGTGCCAGCAGCCAGGGACTAGTGGGCCCCGGTGGGCAGTTCTTC. Amino acids: CASSQGLVGPGGQFF. The full variable domain, with the rest looked up from reference TRBV5-8 and TRBJ2-1, is EAGVTQSPTHLIKTRGQQATLRCSPISGHTSVYWYQQALGLGLQFLLWYDEGEERNRGNFPPRFSGRQFPNYSSELNVNALELEDSALYLCASSQGLVGPGGQFFGPGTRLTVL.

The chain carries TRBV7-2 and TRBJ2-1; D remains ambiguous. The CDR3 length is 12 residues. Trimming left V 5 bases short and J 7 bases short, with 9 bases between. Germline CDR1 reads SGHTA; CDR2 reads FQGNSA. CDR3: CASSPAWNEQFF. CDR3 sequence (DNA): TGTGCCAGCAGCCCCGCGTGGAATGAGCAGTTCTTC. The full variable domain, completed using reference TRBV7-2 and TRBJ2-1, is GAGVSQSPSNKVTEKGKDVELRCDPISGHTALYWYRQSLGQGLEFLIYFQGNSAPDKSGLPSDRFSAERTGGSVSTLTIQRTQQEDSAVYLCASSPAWNEQFFGPGTRLTVL.

The sample holds a few counts of this clone. This chain uses TRBV7-3 with TRBJ2-7; the D gene is possibly TRBD2 (6 bases). V dropped 2 bases and J dropped 3 bases, with 11 bases sitting between them. CDR1 SGHTA and CDR2 FQGTGA come from the germline V gene. CDR3 length equals 14 residues. CDR3 nucleotides: TGTGCCAGCAGCTTAGTTGGAGGGGTCTACGAGCAGTACTTC. This translates into CASSLVGGVYEQYF.

This clone was seen just once. The genes are TRBV27 and TRBJ1-1; D is unresolved. The V gene lost 3 bases and the J gene lost 7 bases, with 12 bases spanning the gap. This CDR3 has 13 amino acids. The germline gives CDR1 MNHEY, CDR2 SMNVEV (reference sequence). The CDR3 region has the DNA TGTGCCAGCAGTTTGGATCGGGAGTATGAAGCTTTCTTT. Protein product: CASSLDREYEAFF.

This chain connects TRBV19 to TRBJ2-7; the match to TRBD1 covers 9 bases. Losses at the gene ends were 5 bases for V and 2 bases for J; bases not matched to a gene: 7. This CDR3 comprises 15 residues. Germline V gene lookup returns CDR1 LNHDA and CDR2 SQIVND (reference sequence). CDR3 region: CASSPTGGPTYEQYF. The CDR3 nucleotides are TGTGCCAGTAGTCCCACAGGGGGCCCCACCTACGAGCAGTACTTC.

In this sample, this clone turned up once. V is TRBV5-3 and J is TRBJ2-7, with 7 bases identical to TRBD2. TRBV5-3 qualifies as an ORF whose function is uncertain. The J segment lost 0 bases and the V segment lost 2 bases, leaving 14 bases of the junction unmatched. The CDR3 runs 18 residues. The CDR3 nucleotides are TGTGCCAGAAGCTTCGGGGGGTCGGGCAGAGCCAGCTCCTACGAGCAGTACTTC. Translating it yields CARSFGGSGRASSYEQYF.

This rearrangement joins TRBV6-4 to TRBJ2-3; the match to TRBD1 covers 7 bases. CDR1 and CDR2 (germline): MRHNA, SNTAGT. The CDR3 covers 15 residues. Germline trimming cut 6 bases from V and 0 bases from J; bases unmatched to any gene: 6. The CDR3 DNA follows: TGTGCCAGCAGAGCGACAGGGCATAGCACAGATACGCAGTATTTT. It is translated as CASRATGHSTDTQYF.

The chain has TRBV28 and TRBJ2-7, with 7 bases identical to TRBD1. Germline CDR1 reads MDHEN; CDR2 reads SYDVKM. The CDR3 runs to 13 residues. Unmatched junction bases numbered 6, after V lost 7 bases and J lost 3 bases. For the CDR3, the DNA is TGTGCCAGCACTAGGACAGGTTTCTACGAGCAGTACTTC. It is translated as CASTRTGFYEQYF.

This chain joins TRBV27 and TRBJ2-5; 12 bases are a match to TRBD2. Germline V CDR1 and CDR2: MNHEY, SMNVEV (reference sequence). This CDR3 has 17 amino acids. With V trimmed by 6 bases and J by 0 bases, 8 bases remained unmatched. In nucleotides, the CDR3 is TGTGCCAGCAGAGGGGTCCTAGCGGGAGGGTACCAAGAGACCCAGTACTTC. Residues: CASRGVLAGGYQETQYF.

This chain links TRBV2 with TRBJ2-7; TRBD2 matches at 9 bases. The CDR3 runs to 16 residues. The V gene end was trimmed by 2 bases and the J gene end by 3 bases; junction bases not matched to a gene: 8. Germline V gives CDR1 SNHLY, CDR2 FYNNEI. CDR3 sequence (DNA): TGTGCCAGCAGTGAACCCGAGCGGGAGGACCTCTACGAGCAGTACTTC. It specifies CASSEPEREDLYEQYF.

The chain employs TRBV10-3 and TRBJ1-1, with 9 bases that match TRBD1. V lost 4 bases and J lost 4; bases outside the gene matches: 4. This CDR3 region has 14 residues. Per germline, CDR1 ENHRY and CDR2 SYGVKD. The CDR3 DNA reads as TGTGCCATCAGTGGGACAGGGGTGGGCACTGAAGCTTTCTTT. It encodes CAISGTGVGTEAFF.

This clone occurred once. J is TRBJ1-4 and V is TRBV5-1; perhaps TRBD1 as D (5 bases). Germline-derived CDR1 and CDR2 are SGHRS and YFSETQ. The CDR3 loop spans 16 amino acids. V was cut by 4 bases and J by 3 bases, with 16 bases left in between. The CDR3 region is CASSPPAGGANEKLFF. The CDR3 coding sequence is TGCGCCAGCAGCCCCCCAGCGGGGGGGGCTAATGAAAAACTGTTTTTT.

This clone was recorded a few times. This chain uses TRBV6-1 with TRBJ1-5; tentative D call: TRBD1 (5 bases). Trimming removed 6 bases from V and 6 bases from J, with 18 bases in between. The V gene's germline CDR1 is MNHNS and CDR2 SASEGT. CDR3 size: 15 residues. The CDR3 nucleotides read TGTGCCAGCAGCGGGGTGTGGGGGGGAGGTCAGCCCCAGCATTTT. It yields the protein CASSGVWGGGQPQHF.

DNA for the CDR3: TGTGCCAGCAGCTTAGGGGGTCGGGGGGCCTCTGGCTACACCTTC. Protein product: CASSLGGRGASGYTF. This chain links TRBV7-2 with TRBJ1-2; D perhaps matches TRBD1 (6 bases). The CDR3 loop spans 15 amino acids. Germline lookup yields CDR1 SGHTA and CDR2 FQGNSA. The V end was cut by 1 base, the J end by 7 bases, with 16 bases between.

The chain recombines TRBV18 with TRBJ1-2; 7 bases match TRBD1. This CDR3 has 15 amino acids. CDR1 is KGHSH, CDR2 LQKENI, per germline. V was pared by 3 bases and J by 8 bases, with 12 bases of the junction left unmatched. The CDR3 nucleotides read TGTGCCAGCTCACCCCCACAGGGGTGGGGAGGCGGCTACACCTTC. As protein: CASSPPQGWGGGYTF.